The 14 T cell receptor beta chains below all came from one sample that was sequenced in a study of OX40 agonist ivuxolimab in advanced cancers. The protocol was immunoSEQ multiplex PCR, while the TCRdb copy is restricted to in-frame clones and leaves out a portion. The data contain around 100,000 clones, 85% to 90% of them singletons. Sequencing was performed on CD4+ or CD8+ T cells sorted from blood, taken in a trial of the OX40 agonist ivuxolimab. Source of these receptors: an adult with an advanced solid tumor such as melanoma, head and neck, liver or kidney cancer.

The chain recombines TRBV5-1 with TRBJ2-3, with a possible D match to TRBD1 (6 bases). CDR1 and CDR2 (germline): SGHRS, YFSETQ. This CDR3 comprises 15 residues. Trimming stripped 1 base from V and 3 bases from J, with 12 bases between. The CDR3 DNA is TGCGCCAGCAGCTTGCAACAGGGATCAACAGATACGCAGTATTTT. Protein sequence: CASSLQQGSTDTQYF.

The sample holds a few counts of this clone. The chain combines TRBV29-1 with TRBJ1-1; 8 bases fit TRBD1. The CDR3 has 12 residues. V lost 7 bases and J lost 1; bases outside the gene matches: 2. Germline CDR1 reads SQVTM; CDR2 reads ANQGSEA. CDR3 protein: CSAGTGNTEAFF. The CDR3 nucleotides are TGCAGCGCGGGGACAGGGAACACTGAAGCTTTCTTT.

The chain uses TRBV11-3 and TRBJ2-1; D ambiguous. The germline gives CDR1 SGHNT, CDR2 YENEEA. V shed 4 bases and J shed 0 bases, with 7 bases lying between them. This CDR3 spans 14 amino acids. The CDR3 loop reads CASSSRSSYNEQFF. The CDR3 nucleotides are TGTGCCAGCAGCTCCCGGAGCTCCTACAATGAGCAGTTCTTC.

The chain uses TRBV7-7 and TRBJ1-5, with D unresolved. CDR3 length: 16 residues. Trimming cost V 1 base and J 0 bases, with 10 bases left between them. Germline CDR1 SSHAT, CDR2 FNYEAQ (reference sequence). CDR3 nucleotides: TGTGCCAGCAGCTTAGTCATCCGTTATAGCAATCAGCCCCAGCATTTT. Amino acids: CASSLVIRYSNQPQHF.

This clone appeared a single time. The chain carries TRBV15 and TRBJ1-2, with 8 positions matching TRBD1. J gave up 2 bases and V 0 bases, and 2 bases lay outside the gene matches. The CDR3 has 15 amino acids. Germline lookup yields CDR1 LNHNV and CDR2 YYDKDF (reference sequence). The CDR3: CATSRDQGANYGYTF. The CDR3 coding sequence is TGTGCCACCAGCAGAGATCAGGGGGCAAACTATGGCTACACCTTC.

This chain connects TRBV11-2 to TRBJ2-5; 7 bases agree with TRBD1. V lost 4 bases, J lost 2 bases, and 10 bases stayed unmatched. Germline CDR1 is SGHAT and CDR2 is FQNNGV. This CDR3 is built from 16 residues. CDR3 DNA: TGTGCCAGCAGCTCGACAGGGTTAAGGGGGCAAGAGACCCAGTACTTC. Residues: CASSSTGLRGQETQYF.

The V and J genes are TRBV5-1 and TRBJ2-2; 9 bases fit TRBD2. The CDR3 loop spans 15 amino acids. In germline, CDR1 is SGHRS, CDR2 YFSETQ. The V segment lost 5 bases and the J segment 6 bases; nucleotides outside the gene matches: 8. Written as DNA, the CDR3 is TGCGCCAGCAGGAATAGCGGGAGTGGGGCCGGGGAGCTGTTTTTT. Protein sequence: CASRNSGSGAGELFF. Full variable domain (missing parts from reference TRBV5-1 and TRBJ2-2): KAGVTQTPRYLIKTRGQQVTLSCSPISGHRSVSWYQQTPGQGLQFLFEYFSETQRNKGNFPGRFSGRQFSNSRSEMNVSTLELGDSALYLCASRNSGSGAGELFFGEGSRLTVL.

This CDR3 reads CATSRDPTGQGKETQYF. The CDR3 coding sequence is TGTGCCACCAGCAGAGACCCGACCGGACAGGGTAAAGAGACCCAGTACTTC. The chain links TRBV15 to TRBJ2-5, with 8 nucleotides matching TRBD1. From germline, CDR1 is LNHNV and CDR2 YYDKDF (reference sequence). V shed 0 bases, J shed 3 bases, and the junction held 9 bases outside the gene matches. The CDR3 is 17 residues long.

CDR3 sequence reads: CASSERAPRTEQYF. As DNA, the CDR3 is TGTGCCAGCAGTGAAAGGGCCCCCCGTACGGAGCAGTACTTC. The J gene is TRBJ2-7, the V gene TRBV6-1; D unresolved. The germline CDR1 and CDR2 sequences are MNHNS and SASEGT. V lost 2 bases and J lost 7, with 15 bases in between. The CDR3 runs to 14 residues.

The chain is built from TRBV5-4 and TRBJ2-7; TRBD1 matches 8 bases. This CDR3 region has 15 residues. From germline, CDR1 is SGHNT and CDR2 YYREEE (reference sequence). V was pared by 4 bases and J by 5 bases, with 11 bases of the junction left unmatched. The CDR3, as DNA: TGTGCCAGCAGCGACATCGGACAGGGCCTAAACGAGCAGTACTTC. Translation: CASSDIGQGLNEQYF.

The rearrangement links TRBV5-4 to TRBJ2-7, with D perhaps assigned TRBD1 or TRBD2 (5 bases each). The CDR3 totals 16 residues. Germline V gives CDR1 SGHNT, CDR2 YYREEE (reference sequence). Trimming took 2 bases from V and 4 from J, leaving 19 bases between them. CDR3 region: CASSLPSGTYVYEQYF. CDR3 coding DNA: TGTGCCAGCAGCTTACCATCCGGGACGTATGTTTACGAGCAGTACTTC.

This rearrangement joins TRBV6-5 to TRBJ2-2; D may match TRBD1 or TRBD2 (6 bases each). The CDR3 spans 15 residues. Trimming took 8 bases from V and 1 from J, leaving 14 bases between them. Germline-derived CDR1 and CDR2 are MNHEY and SVGAGI. The CDR3 is CASSIRGLNTGELFF. DNA of the CDR3: TGTGCCAGCTCCATCCGGGGGCTGAACACCGGGGAGCTGTTTTTT.

The chain combines TRBV7-8 with TRBJ2-5; D may be TRBD2 (5 bases). CDR1 and CDR2 from the germline V gene are SGHVS and FQNEAQ. V was shortened by 3 bases and J by 2 bases, with 7 bases between the two germline ends. This CDR3 is built from 13 residues. DNA for the CDR3: TGTGCCAGCAGCTTCCGGACTCAAGAGACCCAGTACTTC. Amino acid sequence: CASSFRTQETQYF.

The rearrangement uses TRBV5-1 and TRBJ1-2; tentative D call: TRBD1 (6 bases). The CDR3 length is 13 residues. Germline assignment: CDR1 SGHRS and CDR2 YFSETQ. Trimming took 0 bases from V and 5 from J, leaving 8 bases between them. DNA for the CDR3: TGCGCCAGCAGCTTGGATGGACAGTATGGCTACACCTTC. This codes for CASSLDGQYGYTF.